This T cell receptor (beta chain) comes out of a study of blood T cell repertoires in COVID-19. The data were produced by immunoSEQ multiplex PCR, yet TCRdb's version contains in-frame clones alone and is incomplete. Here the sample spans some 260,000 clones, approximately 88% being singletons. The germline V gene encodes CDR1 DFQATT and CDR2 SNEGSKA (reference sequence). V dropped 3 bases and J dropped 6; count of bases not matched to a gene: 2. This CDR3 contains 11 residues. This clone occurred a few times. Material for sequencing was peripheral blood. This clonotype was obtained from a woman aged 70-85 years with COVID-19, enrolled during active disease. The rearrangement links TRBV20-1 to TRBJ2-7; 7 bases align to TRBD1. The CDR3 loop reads CSARTGREQYF. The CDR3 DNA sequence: TGCAGTGCTAGGACAGGGCGCGAGCAGTACTTC.